What follows are 14 T cell receptor beta chains derived from one specimen sequenced in a study of lymphopenia after photon versus proton radiotherapy. Data came from immunoSEQ multiplex PCR; TCRdb stores just in-frame clones and leaves some out. This table holds roughly 25,000 clones, about 91% found once. Sequencing used peripheral blood, obtained from a patient treated with photon-based radiotherapy. Receptor source: a man aged 45-65 years with gastric cancer.

J is TRBJ2-2 and V is TRBV25-1, with 16 bases lining up with TRBD2. The CDR3 sequence is 17 residues long. CDR1 is MGHDK, CDR2 SYGVNS, per germline. The V segment lost 6 bases and the J segment 1 base; nucleotides outside the gene matches: 2. CDR3 residues: CASRGTSGGVNTGELFF. The CDR3 DNA is TGTGCCAGCAGAGGGACTAGCGGGGGGGTGAACACCGGGGAGCTGTTTTTT.

The gene calls are TRBV20-1 and TRBJ1-2, with 9 bases fitting TRBD1. The CDR3 sequence is 11 residues long. V lost 5 bases, J lost 8 bases, and 3 bases stayed unmatched. The germline V gene encodes CDR1 DFQATT and CDR2 SNEGSKA (reference sequence). This CDR3 is CSAGQGNGYTF. The CDR3 DNA reads as TGCAGTGCTGGACAGGGGAACGGCTACACCTTC.

The V and J genes are TRBV2 and TRBJ2-5, with 8 bases identical to TRBD1. There are 15 residues in the CDR3. CDR1 and CDR2 (germline): SNHLY, FYNNEI. The J segment lost 5 bases and the V segment lost 4 bases, leaving 9 bases of the junction unmatched. CDR3 loop: CASSGDRKSHETQYF. The CDR3 DNA follows: TGTGCCAGCAGTGGGGACAGGAAGAGTCATGAGACCCAGTACTTC.

CDR3 region: CASSLELAGGLNEQFF. In DNA form, the CDR3 reads TGTGCCAGCAGCTTGGAGCTAGCGGGGGGCCTTAATGAGCAGTTCTTC. The rearrangement uses TRBV5-6 and TRBJ2-1, with 11 bases matching TRBD2. CDR3 length: 16 residues. V lost 0 bases to trimming and J lost 7 bases; unmatched junction nucleotides: 6. From germline, CDR1 is SGHDT and CDR2 YYEEEE.

In its sample, this clone was seen once. CDR3 DNA sequence: TGTGCCAGCAGCTTTAGCGGGGGGCGCACAGATACGCAGTATTTT. Protein: CASSFSGGRTDTQYF. The chain is built from TRBV5-5 and TRBJ2-3; 10 nucleotides agree with TRBD2. J gave up 1 base and V 2 bases, and 1 base lay outside the gene matches. Germline CDR1 is SGHKS and CDR2 is YYEKEE (reference sequence). The CDR3 has 15 amino acids.

The CDR3 is CAISGGARGNTIYF. Here the CDR3 DNA reads TGTGCCATCAGTGGCGGAGCAAGGGGAAACACCATATATTTT. V is TRBV10-3 and J is TRBJ1-3; unclear D gene. This CDR3 is 14 amino acids long. Per the germline V gene, CDR1 is ENHRY and CDR2 is SYGVKD. Trimming stripped 4 bases from V and 4 bases from J, with 11 bases between.

The chain uses TRBV5-4 and TRBJ1-2; a possible D gene is TRBD1 (6 bases). The CDR3 has 15 amino acids. The germline V gene has CDR1 SGHNT and CDR2 YYREEE (reference sequence). The V gene lost 4 bases and the J gene lost 1 base, with 14 bases spanning the gap. The CDR3 sequence is CASSRGRQDNYGYTF. CDR3 DNA: TGTGCCAGCAGCCGCGGAAGACAGGATAACTATGGCTACACCTTC. The full variable domain, with the rest looked up from reference TRBV5-4 and TRBJ1-2, is ETGVTQSPTHLIKTRGQQVTLRCSSQSGHNTVSWYQQALGQGPQFIFQYYREEENGRGNFPPRFSGLQFPNYSSELNVNALELDDSALYLCASSRGRQDNYGYTFGSGTRLTVV.

The chain carries TRBV5-1 and TRBJ2-1; D is uncertain. CDR3 length equals 14 residues. V lost 0 bases to trimming and J lost 8 bases, with 12 bases between them. Germline CDR1 SGHRS, CDR2 YFSETQ. The CDR3 DNA reads as TGCGCCAGCAGCTTGGGGCTAGTGCTGGATGAGCAGTTCTTC. Residues: CASSLGLVLDEQFF.

The J gene is TRBJ2-2, the V gene TRBV4-3, with TRBD2 as a possible D gene (6 bases). The CDR3 spans 16 residues. V was cut by 0 bases and J by 6 bases, with 14 bases left in between. Germline CDR1 LGHNA, CDR2 YSLEER. The CDR3 spells CASSQDAGLPAGELFF. Written as DNA, the CDR3 is TGCGCCAGCAGCCAAGATGCGGGACTCCCTGCCGGGGAGCTGTTTTTT.

The chain carries TRBV5-1 and TRBJ2-3; D perhaps matches TRBD2 (5 bases). The V gene lost 4 bases and the J gene lost 7 bases, with 19 bases spanning the gap. The CDR3 runs to 15 residues. The germline CDR1 and CDR2 sequences are SGHRS and YFSETQ. In nucleotides, the CDR3 is TGCGCCAGCAGCACCAGAACTAGTGATCCAAATACGCAGTATTTT. Its protein is CASSTRTSDPNTQYF.

The chain combines TRBV27 with TRBJ2-5, with D possibly TRBD2 on 7 matching bases. The CDR3 contains 13 residues. CDR1 and CDR2 from the germline V gene are MNHEY and SMNVEV (reference sequence). V shed 7 bases and J shed 5 bases, with 14 bases lying between them. The CDR3 protein is CASMGGRVETQYF. CDR3 in DNA: TGTGCCAGCATGGGGGGGCGTGTGGAGACCCAGTACTTC.

This clone was seen once. The chain joins TRBV4-1 to TRBJ2-7; TRBD1 aligns across 7 bases. CDR3 length equals 15 residues. Germline V gene lookup returns CDR1 MGHRA and CDR2 YSYEKL. V lost 2 bases and J lost 3; bases outside the gene matches: 7. CDR3 nucleotides: TGCGCCAGCAGCCAAATGACAGGGTCCTACTACGAGCAGTACTTC. Translation: CASSQMTGSYYEQYF.

This clone was detected only once. The chain is built from TRBV2 and TRBJ2-7, with a tentative D call TRBD1 (5 bases). V was trimmed by 2 bases and J by 5 bases, leaving 13 bases between them. Germline-derived CDR1 and CDR2 are SNHLY and FYNNEI. This CDR3 spans 14 amino acids. CDR3 protein: CASSERQITDEQYF. The CDR3 bases are TGTGCCAGCAGTGAAAGACAGATCACAGACGAGCAGTACTTC.

This clone came up once. The genes are TRBV18 and TRBJ1-1; perhaps TRBD1 as D (5 bases). The CDR3 runs 14 residues. The germline gives CDR1 KGHSH, CDR2 LQKENI. V lost 8 bases to trimming and J lost 6 bases, with 19 bases between them. The CDR3, as DNA: TGTGCCAGCGATGATCAGGGTACGGCCGCTGAAGCTTTCTTT. This codes for CASDDQGTAAEAFF. The full variable domain, in which reference TRBV18 and TRBJ1-1 provide the parts outside the CDR3, is NAGVMQNPRHLVRRRGQEARLRCSPMKGHSHVYWYRQLPEEGLKFMVYLQKENIIDESGMPKERFSAEFPKEGPSILRIQQVVRGDSAAYFCASDDQGTAAEAFFGQGTRLTVV.